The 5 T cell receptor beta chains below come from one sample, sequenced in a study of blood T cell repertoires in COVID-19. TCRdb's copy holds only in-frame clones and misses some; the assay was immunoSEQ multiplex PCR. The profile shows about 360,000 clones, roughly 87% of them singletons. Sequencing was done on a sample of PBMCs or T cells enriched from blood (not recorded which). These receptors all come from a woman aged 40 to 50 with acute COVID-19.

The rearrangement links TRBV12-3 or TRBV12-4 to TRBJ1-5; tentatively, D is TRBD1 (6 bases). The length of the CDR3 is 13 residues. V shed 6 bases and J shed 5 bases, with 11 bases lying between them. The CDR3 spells CASSSNRDQPQHF. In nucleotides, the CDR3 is TGTGCCAGCAGCTCAAACAGGGATCAGCCCCAGCATTTT.

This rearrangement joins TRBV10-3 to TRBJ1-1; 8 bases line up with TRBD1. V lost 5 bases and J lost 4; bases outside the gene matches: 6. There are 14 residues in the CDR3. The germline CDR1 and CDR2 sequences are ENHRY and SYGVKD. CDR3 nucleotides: TGTGCCATCAGTCTGACAGGGGAGGGCACTGAAGCTTTCTTT. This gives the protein CAISLTGEGTEAFF.

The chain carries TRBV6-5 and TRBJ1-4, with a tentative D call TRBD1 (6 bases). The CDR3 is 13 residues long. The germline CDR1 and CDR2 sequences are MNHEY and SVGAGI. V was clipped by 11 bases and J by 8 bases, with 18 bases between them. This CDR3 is CASEAGAGEKLFF. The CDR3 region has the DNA TGTGCCTCAGAGGCGGGGGCAGGAGAAAAACTGTTTTTT.

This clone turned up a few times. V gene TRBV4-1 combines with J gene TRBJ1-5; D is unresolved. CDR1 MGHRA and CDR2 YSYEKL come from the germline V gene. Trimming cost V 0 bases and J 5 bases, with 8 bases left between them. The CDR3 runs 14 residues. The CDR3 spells CASSQDPQYQPQHF. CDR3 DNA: TGCGCCAGCAGCCAAGATCCCCAGTATCAGCCCCAGCATTTT.

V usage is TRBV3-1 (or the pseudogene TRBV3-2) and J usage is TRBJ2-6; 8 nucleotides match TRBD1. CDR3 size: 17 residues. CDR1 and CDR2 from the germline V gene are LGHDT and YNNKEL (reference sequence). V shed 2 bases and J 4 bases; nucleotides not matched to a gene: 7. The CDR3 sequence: CASSQRTGMRGANVLTF. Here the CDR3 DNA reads TGTGCCAGCAGCCAAAGGACAGGGATGAGGGGGGCCAACGTCCTGACTTTC.